These T cell receptor beta chains were read from a single sample in a study of CD39 and CD103 CD8 tumor-infiltrating T cells. Measured with immunoSEQ multiplex PCR; TCRdb has only the in-frame clones, and not every one. The repertoire holds more than 15,000 clones, with around nine tenths as singletons. The material sequenced was CD8+ T cells sorted from blood. The receptors here all came from a human donor with head and neck squamous cell carcinoma. CDR3s include the opening cysteine and the closing phenylalanine or tryptophan.

>TRBV19|TRBJ2-5
CASSQTGGKYQETQYF
>TRBV19|TRBJ1-5
CASSPSGAPNQPQHF
>TRBV6-5|TRBJ1-2
CASSYNRGDTNYGYTF
>TRBV4-1|TRBJ2-2
CASSHDRATIGELFF
>TRBV5-8|TRBJ1-1
CASSLYAGSGTEAFF
>TRBV27|TRBJ1-2
CASCSGVCYGYTF
>TRBV2|TRBJ2-7
CASRQARPYEQYF
>TRBV18|TRBJ2-1
CASSPRGYNEQFF
>TRBV5-6|TRBJ2-3
CASVLGGSSPDTQYF
>TRBV9|TRBJ1-1
CASSGGRWTGTEAFF
>TRBV7-9|TRBJ2-1
CASSLVAGANNEQFF
>TRBV2|TRBJ1-2
CASSLPGSSNYGYTF
>TRBV7-9|TRBJ2-7
CASSSILGTSYEQYF
>TRBV4-1|TRBJ2-3
CASSQDSVGDTQYF
>TRBV7-9|TRBJ1-1
CASSLIIGVNTEAFF
>TRBV10-3|TRBJ1-2
CAITTDLNYGYTF
>TRBV29-1|TRBJ1-1
CSVEASLNTEAFF
>TRBV10-1|TRBJ2-7
CASSGGTGNEQYF
>TRBV4-1|TRBJ2-1
CASSQDLAGAQVEQFF
>TRBV5-6|TRBJ2-7
CASSPGLPSSYEQYF
>TRBV11-2|TRBJ1-1
CASTIGTDNTEAFF
>TRBV27|TRBJ2-6
CASSLSGAGANVLTF
>TRBV19|TRBJ1-1
CASSILRDTAVGTEAFF
>TRBV12-2|TRBJ2-7
CASRSGPGTGDEQYF
>TRBV13|TRBJ2-5
CASSPSGGARETQYF
>TRBV4-1|TRBJ2-7
CASSQEGTSPSYEQYF
>TRBV13|TRBJ2-5
CASSLQETQYF
>TRBV10-2|TRBJ1-5
CASSERWTLEDSNQPQHF